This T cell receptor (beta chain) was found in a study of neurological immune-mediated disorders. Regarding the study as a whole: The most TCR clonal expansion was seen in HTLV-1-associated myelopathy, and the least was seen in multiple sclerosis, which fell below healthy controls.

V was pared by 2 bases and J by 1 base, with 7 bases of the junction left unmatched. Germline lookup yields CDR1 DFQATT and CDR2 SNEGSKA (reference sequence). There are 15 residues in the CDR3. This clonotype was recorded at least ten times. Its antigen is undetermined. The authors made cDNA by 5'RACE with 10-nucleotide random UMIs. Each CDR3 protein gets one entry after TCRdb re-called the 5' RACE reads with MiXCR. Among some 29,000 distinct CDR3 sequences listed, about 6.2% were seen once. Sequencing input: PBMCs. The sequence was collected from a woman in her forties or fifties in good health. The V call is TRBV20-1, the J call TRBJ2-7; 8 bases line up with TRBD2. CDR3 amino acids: CSARPRGGPSYEQYF. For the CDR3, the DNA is TGCAGTGCTAGACCCCGGGGGGGCCCTTCCTACGAGCAGTACTTC.